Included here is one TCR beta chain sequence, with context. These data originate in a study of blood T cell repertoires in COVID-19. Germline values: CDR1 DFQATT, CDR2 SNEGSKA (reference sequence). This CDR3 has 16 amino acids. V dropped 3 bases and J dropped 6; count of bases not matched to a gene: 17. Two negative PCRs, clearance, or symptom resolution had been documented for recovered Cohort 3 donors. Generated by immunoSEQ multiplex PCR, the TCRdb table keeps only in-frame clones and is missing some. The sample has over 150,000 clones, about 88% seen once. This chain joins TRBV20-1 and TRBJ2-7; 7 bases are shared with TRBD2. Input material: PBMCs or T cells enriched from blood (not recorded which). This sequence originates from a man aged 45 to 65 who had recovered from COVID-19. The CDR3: CSASAFGEGLLSEQYF. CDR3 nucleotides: TGCAGTGCTAGTGCGTTTGGGGAGGGCTTGTTAAGCGAGCAGTACTTC.